This record concerns one TCR beta chain sequence. These data originate in a study of blood T cells in healthy people across ages. Then a second PCR, running about 7 to 11 cycles, was carried out with a sample-barcoded 5' primer and a J-beta primer mix. Each CDR3 protein gets one entry after TCRdb re-called the 5' RACE reads with MiXCR. This table holds some 1 million distinct CDR3 sequences, around 43% found once. Trimming removed 1 base from V and 6 bases from J, with 7 bases in between. Looked up from germline, CDR1 is DFQATT and CDR2 is SNEGSKA (reference sequence). This CDR3 is 12 amino acids long.

This clonotype originated in a woman aged 55-75 years in good health. The source material was blood. The chain is built from TRBV20-1 and TRBJ2-1; D gene ambiguous. The CDR3 sequence: CSARVPRNEQFF. CDR3 nucleotides: TGCAGTGCTAGAGTCCCTCGCAATGAGCAGTTCTTC.